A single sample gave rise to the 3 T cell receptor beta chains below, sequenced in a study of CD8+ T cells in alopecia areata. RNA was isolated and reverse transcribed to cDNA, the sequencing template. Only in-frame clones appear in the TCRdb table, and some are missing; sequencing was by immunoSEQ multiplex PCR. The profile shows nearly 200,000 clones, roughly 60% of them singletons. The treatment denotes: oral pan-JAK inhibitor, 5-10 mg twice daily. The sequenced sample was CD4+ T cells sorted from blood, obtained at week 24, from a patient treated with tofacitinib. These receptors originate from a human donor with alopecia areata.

In DNA, the CDR3 is TGTGCCAGCAGCGTAGATCAGGGGAACACTGAAGCTTTCTTT. It yields the protein CASSVDQGNTEAFF. The J gene is TRBJ1-1, the V gene TRBV9; tentatively, D is TRBD1 (5 bases). V dropped 0 bases and J dropped 1 base, with 7 bases sitting between them. Germline CDR1 is SGDLS and CDR2 is YYNGEE. The CDR3 has 14 amino acids.

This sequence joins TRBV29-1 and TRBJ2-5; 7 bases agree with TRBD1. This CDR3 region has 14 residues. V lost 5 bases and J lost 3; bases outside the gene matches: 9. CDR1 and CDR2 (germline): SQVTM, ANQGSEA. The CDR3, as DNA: TGCAGCGTTCAAGTGACAGGGACCGAAGAGACCCAGTACTTC. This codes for CSVQVTGTEETQYF.

This CDR3 is CAWTRSTNEKLFF. CDR3 nucleotide sequence: TGTGCCTGGACGCGATCAACTAATGAAAAACTGTTTTTT. The chain combines TRBV30 with TRBJ1-4, with no clear D. Trimming took 4 bases from V and 0 from J, leaving 6 bases between them. The CDR3 runs 13 residues. Germline V gene lookup returns CDR1 GTSNPN and CDR2 SVGIG (reference sequence).